This T cell receptor (beta chain) was identified during a study of beta chain features in type 1 diabetes. General study results and limits: Diminished insertions and augmented deletions at VDJ junctions characterized type 1 diabetes patients. Patients' naive, central memory and regulatory TCRB repertoires appeared more alike than those of healthy donors. Moderately but significantly shorter TCRB CDR3s were found in Type 1 diabetes patients in all four CD4+ subsets.

Isolated RNA was reverse transcribed in full, so expressed TCRB transcripts were sequenced. There were millions of reads on average in the naive, central memory and regulatory T cell samples. Clones were read by immunoSEQ multiplex PCR, and TCRdb kept only the in-frame ones, dropping some. The sample holds 600,000 to 700,000 clones; approximately 13% are singletons and the top ten take around 0.12%. This clone has a handful of counts. The antigen remains undetermined. Germline V gives CDR1 LNHNV, CDR2 YYDKDF (reference sequence). V was shortened by 8 bases and J by 0 bases, with 9 bases between the two germline ends. The CDR3 runs 13 residues.

The chain carries TRBV15 and TRBJ2-3; maybe TRBD1 (5 bases). Sequenced material: naive CD4+ T cells from blood. This receptor was obtained from a man aged 25 to 45 with type 1 diabetes. The CDR3, as DNA: TGTGCCACCCGAGCAGGGAGCACAGATACGCAGTATTTT. Translating gives CATRAGSTDTQYF.